Below are 12 T cell receptor beta chains sequenced from a single sample in a study of early T cells in non-severe SARS-CoV-2 infection. TCRdb passed the 5' RACE reads through MiXCR, listing each CDR3 protein once. Here the sample spans some 76,000 distinct CDR3 sequences, roughly an eighth being singletons. The sequenced material came from whole blood. The receptor set was obtained from an adult who was a healthcare worker with PCR-confirmed SARS-CoV-2 infection or an uninfected control (not recorded which).

This clonotype was observed a handful of times. The chain carries TRBV2 and TRBJ2-2; 7 nucleotides match TRBD1. J lost 1 base, V lost 7 bases, and 9 bases had no gene match. The CDR3 has 16 residues. The germline gives CDR1 SNHLY, CDR2 FYNNEI. The CDR3 coding sequence is TGTGCCAGCACCCGCGAGGGGGCGGTGAACACCGGGGAGCTGTTTTTT. Residues: CASTREGAVNTGELFF.

This clonotype was detected a few times. This chain uses TRBV3-1 with TRBJ1-1; TRBD1 might be the D (6 bases). The length of the CDR3 is 14 residues. Germline CDR1 is LGHDT and CDR2 is YNNKEL (reference sequence). The V gene lost 4 bases and the J gene lost 3 bases, with 12 bases spanning the gap. CDR3 sequence (DNA): TGTGCCAGCAGCCCCTGGGACATCTACACTGAAGCTTTCTTT. Encoded protein: CASSPWDIYTEAFF.

The CDR3 reads CSVGGKETQYF. CDR3 sequence (DNA): TGCAGCGTTGGAGGGAAAGAGACCCAGTACTTC. The V gene is TRBV29-1, the J gene TRBJ2-5, with D maybe TRBD2 (5 bases). The CDR3 covers 11 residues. The V end was cut by 4 bases, the J end by 3 bases, with 6 bases between. The germline V gene has CDR1 SQVTM and CDR2 ANQGSEA. Full variable domain (remainder filled in from reference TRBV29-1 and TRBJ2-5): SAVISQKPSRDICQRGTSLTIQCQVDSQVTMMFWYRQQPGQSLTLIATANQGSEATYESGFVIDKFPISRPNLTFSTLTVSNMSPEDSSIYLCSVGGKETQYFGPGTRLLVL.

This clonotype was found many times. This chain connects TRBV20-1 to TRBJ1-4; 7 bases are shared with TRBD1. This CDR3 contains 14 residues. V trimming: 6 bases; J trimming: 5 bases; junction bases outside the gene matches: 9. CDR1 is DFQATT, CDR2 SNEGSKA, per germline (reference sequence). CDR3 in amino acids: CSAYWDSRNEKLFF. In nucleotides, the CDR3 is TGCAGTGCGTATTGGGACAGCAGAAATGAAAAACTGTTTTTT.

The chain links TRBV2 to TRBJ2-3; 10 bases line up with TRBD2. The CDR3 has 15 residues. Germline V gene data show CDR1 as SNHLY and CDR2 as FYNNEI. With 7 bases clipped from V and 2 bases from J, the junction kept 6 bases outside the gene matches. CDR3 sequence (DNA): TGTGCCAGCACCGCACTAGCGGGGATCACAGATACGCAGTATTTT. Its protein product is CASTALAGITDTQYF.

This sequence joins TRBV5-1 and TRBJ2-1; D uncertain. This CDR3 is built from 13 residues. V gave up 4 bases and J gave up 7 bases, with 12 bases separating them. In germline, CDR1 is SGHRS, CDR2 YFSETQ. The CDR3 DNA follows: TGCGCCAGCAGCCCCGGACCCCAGAATGAGCAGTTCTTC. This gives the protein CASSPGPQNEQFF.

The chain combines TRBV2 with TRBJ2-2; D might be TRBD2 (7 bases). The germline V gene encodes CDR1 SNHLY and CDR2 FYNNEI. V lost 3 bases and J lost 2, with 19 bases in between. The length of the CDR3 is 18 residues. Written as DNA, the CDR3 is TGTGCCAGCAGTGACTGGGCGGGGGCGCAGTTAAACACCGGGGAGCTGTTTTTT. Translated, it gives CASSDWAGAQLNTGELFF. The full variable domain, with the rest looked up from reference TRBV2 and TRBJ2-2, is EPEVTQTPSHQVTQMGQEVILRCVPISNHLYFYWYRQILGQKVEFLVSFYNNEISEKSEIFDDQFSVERPDGSNFTLKIRSTKLEDSAMYFCASSDWAGAQLNTGELFFGEGSRLTVL.

V gene TRBV28 combines with J gene TRBJ1-5; tentatively, D is TRBD1 (5 bases). Deletions cut 1 base from V and 7 bases from J, with 14 bases between. From germline, CDR1 is MDHEN and CDR2 SYDVKM. The CDR3 loop spans 15 amino acids. CDR3 in amino acids: CASSLLPPEGQPQHF. CDR3 DNA sequence: TGTGCCAGCAGTTTATTGCCCCCGGAGGGGCAGCCCCAGCATTTT. Drawing the rest from reference TRBV28 and TRBJ1-5, the complete variable domain is DVKVTQSSRYLVKRTGEKVFLECVQDMDHENMFWYRQDPGLGLRLIYFSYDVKMKEKGDIPEGYSVSREKKERFSLILESASTNQTSMYLCASSLLPPEGQPQHFGDGTRLSIL.

This clonotype was found once. A much larger clone lies a single base off, so this may be a read error. This chain uses TRBV9 with TRBJ2-2, with D uncertain. CDR1 is SGDLS and CDR2 is YYNGEE in the germline V gene. This CDR3 region has 15 residues. CDR3 DNA sequence: TGTACCAGCAGCGTAGGTAGATTTAACACCGGGGAGCTGTTTTTT. Translating it yields CTSSVGRFNTGELFF.

The chain carries TRBV9 and TRBJ2-7; the D is unclear. The CDR3 totals 14 residues. With 2 bases removed from V and 3 bases from J, the gap between germline ends came to 12 bases. Looked up from germline, CDR1 is SGDLS and CDR2 is YYNGEE. The CDR3 DNA follows: TGTGCCAGCAGCGTTACGGCGGCTAACTACGAGCAGTACTTC. This codes for CASSVTAANYEQYF.

This clonotype came up many times. The rearrangement joins TRBV27 to TRBJ1-1; D is undetermined. CDR1 is MNHEY, CDR2 SMNVEV, per germline (reference sequence). The CDR3 is 15 amino acids. Trimming removed 2 bases from V and 1 base from J, with 11 bases in between. The chain's CDR3 is CASSLMSTSNTEAFF. DNA for the CDR3: TGTGCCAGCAGTTTAATGTCCACATCGAACACTGAAGCTTTCTTT.

In its sample, this clonotype was seen many times. J is TRBJ1-1 and V is TRBV5-1; 7 positions match TRBD1. There are 15 residues in the CDR3. V shed 1 base, J shed 4 bases, and the junction held 7 bases outside the gene matches. Germline V gene sequence: CDR1 SGHRS, CDR2 YFSETQ. DNA for the CDR3: TGCGCCAGCAGCTTGAGAACAGGGGACGGCACTGAAGCTTTCTTT. It yields the protein CASSLRTGDGTEAFF.